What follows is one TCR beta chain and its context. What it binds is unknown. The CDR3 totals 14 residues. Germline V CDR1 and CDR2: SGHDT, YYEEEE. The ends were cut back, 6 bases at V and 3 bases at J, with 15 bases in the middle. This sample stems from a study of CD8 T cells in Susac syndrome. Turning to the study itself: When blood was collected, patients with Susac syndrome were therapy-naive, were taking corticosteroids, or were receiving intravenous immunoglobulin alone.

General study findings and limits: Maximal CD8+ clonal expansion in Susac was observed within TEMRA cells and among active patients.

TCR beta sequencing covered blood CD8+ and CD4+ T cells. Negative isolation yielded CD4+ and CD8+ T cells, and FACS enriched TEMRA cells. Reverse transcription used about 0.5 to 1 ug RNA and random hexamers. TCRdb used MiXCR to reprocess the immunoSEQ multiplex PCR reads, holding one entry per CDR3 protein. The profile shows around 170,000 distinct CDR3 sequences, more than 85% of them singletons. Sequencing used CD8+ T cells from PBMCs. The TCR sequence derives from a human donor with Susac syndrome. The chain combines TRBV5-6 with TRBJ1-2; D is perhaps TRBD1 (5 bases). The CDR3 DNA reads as TGTGCCAGCACCGAAGAAGGGGCCTACTATGGCTACACCTTC. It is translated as CASTEEGAYYGYTF.